This passage covers 6 T cell receptor beta chains from one sample sequenced in a study of lymphopenia after photon versus proton radiotherapy. Sequencing was performed with immunoSEQ multiplex PCR; in TCRdb, only in-frame clones are kept and a portion is missing. Of about 61,000 clones listed, 75% to 90% are singletons. The sample was peripheral blood, taken from a patient treated with photon-based radiotherapy. Receptor source: a man aged 35 to 55 with gastric cancer.

V gene TRBV10-3 combines with J gene TRBJ2-1, with D possibly matching TRBD2 (6 bases). Germline CDR1 and CDR2: ENHRY and SYGVKD. Deletions cut 4 bases from V and 0 bases from J, with 13 bases between. The length of the CDR3 is 16 residues. The CDR3 sequence is CAISGGDLGSYNEQFF. In DNA, the CDR3 is TGTGCCATCAGTGGGGGGGATTTGGGCTCCTACAATGAGCAGTTCTTC.

This rearrangement joins TRBV4-3 to TRBJ1-6; D possibly corresponds to TRBD1 (5 bases). Trimming removed 0 bases at V and 16 bases at J, with 13 bases between. The CDR3 totals 13 residues. CDR1 is LGHNA, CDR2 YSLEER, per germline. CDR3: CASSQDRVTGLHF. The DNA for the CDR3 is TGCGCCAGCAGCCAAGATAGGGTAACAGGACTCCACTTT.

V usage is TRBV6-1 and J usage is TRBJ1-3; D is unresolved. This CDR3 region has 15 residues. Germline CDR1 reads MNHNS; CDR2 reads SASEGT. The germline V and J ends were trimmed by 6 bases and 1 base, with 13 bases remaining between them. The CDR3 DNA follows: TGTGCCAGCAGGGCCGGCCATTTTTCTGGAAACACCATATATTTT. Amino acids: CASRAGHFSGNTIYF.

The chain uses TRBV7-9 and TRBJ1-2; D is ambiguous. V was clipped by 1 base and J by 6 bases, with 9 bases between them. Germline V gene sequence: CDR1 SEHNR, CDR2 FQNEAQ (reference sequence). This CDR3 spans 13 amino acids. CDR3 nucleotide sequence: TGTGCCAGCAGCTTAGGGGGAAGGGATGGCTACACCTTC. It yields the protein CASSLGGRDGYTF.

The chain recombines TRBV5-1 with TRBJ2-7; D unclear. The V and J ends lost 0 bases and 7 bases respectively, with 14 bases between them. CDR3 length equals 14 residues. Looked up from germline, CDR1 is SGHRS and CDR2 is YFSETQ. Here the CDR3 DNA reads TGCGCCAGCAGCTTGGAGGCCCAACGGCGGGAGCAGTACTTC. This gives the protein CASSLEAQRREQYF.

This clone was observed once. The genes are TRBV6-5 and TRBJ2-7; D uncertain. The CDR3 length is 14 residues. Germline CDR1 reads MNHEY; CDR2 reads SVGAGI. The V end was cut by 6 bases, the J end by 5 bases, with 17 bases between. CDR3 protein: CASRPLGTLDEQYF. CDR3 in DNA: TGTGCCAGCAGACCTTTGGGCACTCTCGACGAGCAGTACTTC.